This is a list of T cell receptor beta chains from one sample in a study of shared clonotypes between healthy human individuals. Produced via immunoSEQ multiplex PCR; TCRdb's table is partial and in-frame only. Of 1.4 million or so clones in the sample, around 98.5% are singletons; the top ten hold roughly 0.35%. The sequencing input was naive CD4+ T cells sorted from blood. These receptors were collected from a young man in good health. CDR3s include the opening cysteine and the closing phenylalanine or tryptophan. The order of the fields is J gene, clone size, V gene, D gene, CDR3 protein, CDR3 DNA. A D gene is named only where the DNA matches it firmly. Where a row states a size, it is once, few, many or the class of an expanded clone; other rows omit it.

>TRBJ1-5|NA|TRBV5-4|TRBD1
CASSLWQGDQPQHF
TGTGCCAGCAGCTTATGGCAGGGGGATCAGCCCCAGCATTTT
>TRBJ2-7|NA|TRBV28|NA
CASSSDPERYEQYF
TGTGCCAGCAGTTCAGACCCAGAGCGCTACGAGCAGTACTTC
>TRBJ2-3|NA|TRBV27|NA
CAIEDQGTDTQYF
TGTGCCATCGAGGACCAGGGGACAGATACGCAGTATTTT
>TRBJ2-7|NA|TRBV7-9|NA
CASSRNGPYEQYF
TGTGCCAGCAGCCGGAACGGCCCCTACGAGCAGTACTTC
>TRBJ2-1|NA|TRBV29-1|TRBD1
CSGNRDRGKVSYNEQFF
TGCAGCGGTAACCGGGACAGGGGTAAAGTTTCCTACAATGAGCAGTTCTTC
>TRBJ2-7|NA|TRBV12-5|NA
CASGLDWNYEQYF
TGTGCTAGTGGCCTGGACTGGAACTACGAGCAGTACTTC
>TRBJ2-7|NA|TRBV7-9|NA
CASSLGDAVNEQYF
TGTGCCAGCAGCTTAGGAGACGCGGTCAACGAGCAGTACTTC
>TRBJ2-1|NA|TRBV2|TRBD1
CASSPTGGPPTGEQFF
TGTGCCAGCAGTCCTACAGGGGGCCCACCCACAGGTGAGCAGTTCTTC
>TRBJ1-2|NA|TRBV2|TRBD1
CALMAGQGVGSYGYTF
TGTGCCCTGATGGCGGGACAGGGGGTGGGAAGCTATGGCTACACCTTC
>TRBJ1-5|NA|TRBV6-5|NA
CASSGRNQPQHF
TGTGCCAGTTCAGGGCGGAATCAGCCCCAGCATTTT
>TRBJ1-4|NA|TRBV7-9|TRBD1
CASSLGDRDSEKLFF
TGTGCCAGCAGCTTGGGCGACCGGGACAGTGAAAAACTGTTTTTT
>TRBJ2-1|once|TRBV6-1|NA
CASSESRYNEQFF
TGTGCCAGCAGTGAAAGCCGCTACAATGAGCAGTTCTTC
>TRBJ1-1|NA|TRBV19|NA
CASTQGNRNTEAFF
TGTGCCAGTACCCAAGGGAATAGGAACACTGAAGCTTTCTTT
>TRBJ1-3|NA|TRBV6-1|NA
CASSEGFGNTIYF
TGTGCCAGCAGTGAGGGCTTCGGAAACACCATATATTTT